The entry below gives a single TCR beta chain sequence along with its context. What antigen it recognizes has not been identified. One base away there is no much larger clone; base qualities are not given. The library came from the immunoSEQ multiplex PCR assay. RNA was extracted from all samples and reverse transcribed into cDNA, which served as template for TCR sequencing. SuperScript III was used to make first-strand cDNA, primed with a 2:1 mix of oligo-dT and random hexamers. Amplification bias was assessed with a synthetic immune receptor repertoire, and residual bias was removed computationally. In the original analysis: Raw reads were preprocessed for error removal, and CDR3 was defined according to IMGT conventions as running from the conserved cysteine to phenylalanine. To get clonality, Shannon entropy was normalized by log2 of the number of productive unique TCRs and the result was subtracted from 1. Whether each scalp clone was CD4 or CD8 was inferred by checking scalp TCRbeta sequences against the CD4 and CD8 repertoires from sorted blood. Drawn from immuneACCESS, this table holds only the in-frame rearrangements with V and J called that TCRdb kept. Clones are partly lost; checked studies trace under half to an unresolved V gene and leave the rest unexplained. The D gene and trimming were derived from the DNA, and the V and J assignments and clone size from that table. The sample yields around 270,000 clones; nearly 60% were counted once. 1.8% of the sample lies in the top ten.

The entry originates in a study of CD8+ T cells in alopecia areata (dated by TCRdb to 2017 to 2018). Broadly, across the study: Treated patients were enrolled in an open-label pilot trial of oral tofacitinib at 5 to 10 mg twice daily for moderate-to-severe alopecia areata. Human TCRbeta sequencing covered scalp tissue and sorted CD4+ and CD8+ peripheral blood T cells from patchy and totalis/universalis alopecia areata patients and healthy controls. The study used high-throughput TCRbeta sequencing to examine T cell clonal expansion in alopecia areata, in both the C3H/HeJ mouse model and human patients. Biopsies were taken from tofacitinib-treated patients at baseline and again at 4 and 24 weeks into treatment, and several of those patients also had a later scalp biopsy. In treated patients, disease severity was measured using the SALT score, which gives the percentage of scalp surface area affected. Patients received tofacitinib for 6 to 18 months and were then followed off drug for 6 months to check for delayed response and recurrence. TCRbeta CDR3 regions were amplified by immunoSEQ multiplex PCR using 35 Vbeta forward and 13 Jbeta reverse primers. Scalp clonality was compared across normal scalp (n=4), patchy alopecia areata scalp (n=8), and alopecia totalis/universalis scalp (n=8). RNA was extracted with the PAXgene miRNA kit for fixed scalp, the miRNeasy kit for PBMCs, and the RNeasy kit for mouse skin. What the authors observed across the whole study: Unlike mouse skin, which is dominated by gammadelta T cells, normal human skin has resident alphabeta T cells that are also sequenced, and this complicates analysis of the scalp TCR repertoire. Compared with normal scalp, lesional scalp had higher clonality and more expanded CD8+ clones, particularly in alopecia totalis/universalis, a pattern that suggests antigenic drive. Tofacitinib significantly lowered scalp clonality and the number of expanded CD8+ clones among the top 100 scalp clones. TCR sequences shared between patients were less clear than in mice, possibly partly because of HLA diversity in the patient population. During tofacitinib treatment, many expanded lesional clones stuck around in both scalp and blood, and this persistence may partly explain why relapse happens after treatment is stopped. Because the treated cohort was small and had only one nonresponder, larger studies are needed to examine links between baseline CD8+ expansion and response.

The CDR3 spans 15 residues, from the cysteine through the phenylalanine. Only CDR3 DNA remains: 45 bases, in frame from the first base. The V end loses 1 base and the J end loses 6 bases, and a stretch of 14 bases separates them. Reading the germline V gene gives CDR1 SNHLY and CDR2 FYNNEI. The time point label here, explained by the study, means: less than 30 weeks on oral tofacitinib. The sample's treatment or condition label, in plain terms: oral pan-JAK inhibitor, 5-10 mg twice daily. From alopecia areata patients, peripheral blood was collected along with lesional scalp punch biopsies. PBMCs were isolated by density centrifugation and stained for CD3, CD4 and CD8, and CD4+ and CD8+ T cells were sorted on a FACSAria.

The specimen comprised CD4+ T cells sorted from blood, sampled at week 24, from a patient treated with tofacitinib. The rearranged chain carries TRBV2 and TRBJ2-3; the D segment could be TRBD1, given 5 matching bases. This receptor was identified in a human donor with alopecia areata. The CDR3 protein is CASSEDRTFGDTQYF. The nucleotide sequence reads TGTGCCAGCAGTGAAGACAGGACATTCGGGGATACGCAGTATTTT.